This TCR beta chain was recovered during a study of cytotoxic CD8 clonotypes in ibrutinib-treated CLL (dated by TCRdb to the early 2020s). General notes on the study: The cohort included approximately 15 treatment-naive and eleven to twelve relapsed/refractory patients; around 18 were IGHV unmutated. Partial responses were observed in roughly 25 patients and complete responses in 2; after a median follow-up of about 69 months, remission was maintained in around 14 patients and progression was observed in about twelve. Samples at response were collected after a median of around twelve months of treatment, with a range of about 6 to 40 months. On average, each sample yielded some 250,000 productive templates and around 98,000 productive rearrangements. Longitudinal samples were obtainable from about 30% of the 86 participants in the trial. Cryopreserved peripheral blood mononuclear cells were collected before treatment, at response, and at either disease progression or sustained remission. Patients were still on ibrutinib when every remission and progressive disease sample was collected. Study-level results and caveats: Baseline clonality exceeded that of age-matched healthy donors and correlated strongly with circulating CD8+ T-cell counts. Clonality increased at ibrutinib response, stayed stable in sustained remission, and fell back toward baseline at progression. Public clonotypes were found to be uncommon and were observed to contract or remain stable during treatment; the increase in clonality was shown to reflect expansion of private clonotypes at ibrutinib response. Sustained-remission and progressing patients did not have matched sampling times, and lymph node repertoires were not examined.

On a MiSeq, deep resolution sequencing aimed for a depth between 1 in 1 million and 1 in 200,000 T cells, with each clonotype covered about 9.9x on average. The immunoSEQ hsTCRB Kit was used to generate the TCR beta libraries. Per the original workflow: The data were analyzed with ImmunoSEQ Analyzer and ImmunoSEQ Data Assistant, and V, D and J gene assignments followed IMGT definitions. Clonality was computed as one minus normalized Shannon entropy of productive rearrangement frequencies, ranging from 0 to 1. Only overrepresented clonotypes making up at least 0.05% of each patient's repertoire were included in the public clonotype analysis. Some 13 repertoires from age-matched healthy donors, obtained from immuneACCESS, served as clonality controls. TCRdb obtained this table from immuneACCESS and retained in-frame rearrangements with V and J assigned. These tables miss some clones; where compared with another copy, unresolved V genes account for less than half of the shortfall, and the remainder is unexplained. That table supplies the V and J calls and clone size; D and trimming were determined from the DNA. Within this sample are tens of thousands of clones, with approximately 57% of them counted one time only. The top ten clones comprise approximately 15% of the sample.

Sample time point, as interpreted from the label and publication: approximately 11 months on ibrutinib. For TCR beta library preparation, about 2 micrograms of genomic DNA was extracted from cryopreserved PBMCs. Longitudinal blood samples from CLL patients receiving ibrutinib monotherapy were subjected to high-throughput TCR beta sequencing. Patients were enrolled in a phase 2 open-label single-center ibrutinib monotherapy trial. Comment on this clone: This receptor's antigen is unknown. No qualities accompany the bases; no much larger clone lies one base away.

Spanning cysteine to phenylalanine, the CDR3 consists of 14 amino acids. Just the 42-base CDR3 DNA is kept, in frame starting at base 1. V lost 4 bases and J lost 5 bases; the stretch between them is 11 bases long. The germline V gene gives CDR1 as MNHEY and CDR2 as SVGAGI. Recombination linked TRBV6-5 to TRBJ2-2; a confident D gene designation cannot be given. This specimen consisted of PBMCs, obtained after 12 months of ibrutinib treatment. The sequence derives from a human donor with chronic lymphocytic leukemia. The base sequence is TGTGCCAGCAGTTGGGGTAGCTTGACCGGGGAGCTGTTTTTT. Its protein product is CASSWGSLTGELFF.